This TCR beta chain is drawn from a study of long-term antiretroviral therapy in people with HIV. Study background: The earliest specimens came about a decade ahead of the 2015 immediate-ART recommendation. Study findings and constraints: In samples taken after ART, diversity increased but remained below transplant donor control levels.

immunoSEQ v3.0 was run at survey level. Assay used: immunoSEQ multiplex PCR; TCRdb lists only in-frame clones, some missing. The table has 9,500 to 15,000 clones, 75% to 85% seen once. Before DNA extraction, roughly 0.95-10 million cryopreserved PBMC were held in the samples. Germline V gives CDR1 LGHNT, CDR2 FRNRAP. Trimming shortened V by 8 bases and J by 3 bases, and 16 bases separated the two germline ends. CDR3 length: 14 residues. As concerns this clone: The antigen remains unidentified.

The TCR comes from a man aged 40-49 years with HIV. V and J are TRBV12-5 and TRBJ1-1; D is possibly TRBD1 (6 bases). Material: unsorted PBMCs, obtained 3.4 years after starting antiretroviral therapy. CDR3 sequence reads: CASLGGGEYTEAFF. The DNA for the CDR3 is TGTGCTAGTTTAGGGGGAGGGGAATACACTGAAGCTTTCTTT. Full variable domain (outside the CDR3, taken from reference TRBV12-5 and TRBJ1-1): DARVTQTPRHKVTEMGQEVTMRCQPILGHNTVFWYRQTMMQGLELLAYFRNRAPLDDSGMPKDRFSAEMPDATLATLKIQPSEPRDSAVYFCASLGGGEYTEAFFGQGTRLTVV.